The source of this T cell receptor (beta chain) is a study of long-term antiretroviral therapy in people with HIV. This was the immunoSEQ v3.0 assay at survey level. Clones were sequenced by immunoSEQ multiplex PCR, and TCRdb holds only the in-frame ones, with some missing. The sample lists about 17,000 clones, almost 80% seen once, with 9.5% to 14% in the top ten. Germline assignment: CDR1 LNHDA and CDR2 SQIVND (reference sequence). This CDR3 region has 14 residues. V lost 4 bases and J lost 0; bases outside the gene matches: 2. This material consisted of unsorted PBMCs, taken 2.3 years after starting antiretroviral therapy. The V gene is TRBV19, the J gene TRBJ1-1; 7 bases line up with TRBD1. The receptor comes from a woman between 40 and 50 years old with HIV. The CDR3 is CASSTGTVNTEAFF. The CDR3 DNA is TGTGCCAGTAGTACCGGGACAGTGAACACTGAAGCTTTCTTT.